A single sample is the source of the 21 T cell receptor beta chains below, sequenced in a study of blood T cell repertoires in COVID-19. Here immunoSEQ multiplex PCR was the method, and the copy in TCRdb shows in-frame clones only, minus some. The sample holds approximately 280,000 clones; around 90% are singletons and the top ten take about 7%. The sample consisted of peripheral blood. Receptors were obtained from a woman aged 30 to 39 with COVID-19, enrolled during active disease.

V usage is TRBV24-1 and J usage is TRBJ2-1; TRBD1 matches 9 bases. The J segment lost 8 bases and the V segment lost 3 bases, leaving 1 base of the junction unmatched. Germline lookup yields CDR1 KGHDR and CDR2 SFDVKD. The CDR3 length is 13 residues. The CDR3 nucleotides are TGTGCCACCAGTGATCGGACAGGGGATGAGCAGTTCTTC. It yields the protein CATSDRTGDEQFF.

The rearrangement uses TRBV9 and TRBJ2-3; possible D gene TRBD2, 6 bases. Germline lookup yields CDR1 SGDLS and CDR2 YYNGEE. Deletions cut 0 bases from V and 6 bases from J, with 20 bases between. The CDR3 covers 17 residues. The CDR3 sequence is CASSVVGTGANRDTQYF. The CDR3 DNA is TGTGCCAGCAGCGTAGTCGGAACGGGAGCGAACAGGGATACGCAGTATTTT. Complete variable domain (other parts from reference TRBV9 and TRBJ2-3): DSGVTQTPKHLITATGQRVTLRCSPRSGDLSVYWYQQSLDQGLQFLIQYYNGEERAKGNILERFSAQQFPDLHSELNLSSLELGDSALYFCASSVVGTGANRDTQYFGPGTRLTVL.

The V gene is TRBV10-1, the J gene TRBJ2-3, with 12 bases fitting TRBD2. CDR3 size: 15 residues. The J segment lost 4 bases and the V segment lost 6 bases, leaving 5 bases of the junction unmatched. The germline V gene has CDR1 WNHNN and CDR2 SYGVQD (reference sequence). CDR3 bases: TGCGCCAGCAGCAGACTAGCGGGAGTGTCAGATACGCAGTATTTT. Residues: CASSRLAGVSDTQYF.

The V gene is TRBV7-9, the J gene TRBJ2-5, with a tentative D call TRBD2 (5 bases). CDR1 is SEHNR and CDR2 is FQNEAQ in the germline V gene (reference sequence). The CDR3 sequence is 12 residues long. V lost 7 bases and J lost 3, with 9 bases in between. In DNA, the CDR3 is TGTGCCAGCACTGGACTGGAAGAGACCCAGTACTTC. Its translation is CASTGLEETQYF.

This chain joins TRBV6-1 and TRBJ2-7, with D perhaps TRBD2 (6 bases). Germline V CDR1 and CDR2: MNHNS, SASEGT. V was clipped by 1 base and J by 4 bases, with 14 bases between them. This CDR3 spans 15 amino acids. The CDR3 protein is CASSEGRGGAYEQYF. CDR3 nucleotide sequence: TGTGCCAGCAGTGAAGGGAGAGGAGGGGCTTACGAGCAGTACTTC.

The chain employs TRBV6-2 or TRBV6-3 and TRBJ1-2, with a tentative D call TRBD1 (5 bases). Germline V CDR1 and CDR2: MNHEY, SVGEGT. With 4 bases removed from V and 4 bases from J, the gap between germline ends came to 7 bases. This CDR3 is built from 12 residues. The CDR3 coding sequence is TGTGCCAGCAGTTGGGGCAGCTATGGCTACACCTTC. The encoded protein is CASSWGSYGYTF.

V usage is TRBV7-9 and J usage is TRBJ1-2; D might be TRBD1 (6 bases). Germline loops: CDR1 SEHNR, CDR2 FQNEAQ (reference sequence). Trimming took 3 bases from V and 6 from J, leaving 14 bases between them. This CDR3 spans 14 amino acids. The CDR3 here is CASSFGHRTDGYTF. CDR3 DNA sequence: TGTGCCAGCAGCTTCGGCCATCGGACAGATGGCTACACCTTC. The whole variable domain, remainder taken from reference TRBV7-9 and TRBJ1-2, is DTGVSQNPRHKITKRGQNVTFRCDPISEHNRLYWYRQTLGQGPEFLTYFQNEAQLEKSRLLSDRFSAERPKGSFSTLEIQRTEQGDSAMYLCASSFGHRTDGYTFGSGTRLTVV.

The chain has TRBV29-1 and TRBJ2-3; no clear D gene. The CDR3 spans 13 residues. V shed 1 base and J shed 2 bases, with 7 bases lying between them. The germline V gene encodes CDR1 SQVTM and CDR2 ANQGSEA. CDR3 in amino acids: CSVEAVTTDTQYF. For the CDR3, the DNA is TGCAGCGTTGAAGCGGTCACCACAGATACGCAGTATTTT.

The chain has TRBV28 and TRBJ1-2; 7 bases are shared with TRBD1. The CDR3 is 12 residues long. CDR1 and CDR2 (germline): MDHEN, SYDVKM. V was clipped by 8 bases and J by 8 bases; unmatched bases: 8. CDR3 DNA sequence: TGTGCCAGCCTCACAGGGGTTCGCGGCTACACCTTC. Protein product: CASLTGVRGYTF.

This clone has only a few counts. The chain joins TRBV5-1 to TRBJ2-3; 9 nucleotides align to TRBD2. Trimming at V came to 3 bases and at J to 3 bases, leaving 5 bases not matched to a gene. Germline V lookup: CDR1 SGHRS, CDR2 YFSETQ. The CDR3 has 15 amino acids. The CDR3 DNA reads TGCGCCAGCAGCTCTAGCGGGATAGGGACAGATACGCAGTATTTT. Residues: CASSSSGIGTDTQYF.

This chain uses TRBV19 with TRBJ1-6; D is possibly TRBD1 (6 bases). V lost 10 bases to trimming and J lost 2 bases, with 12 bases between them. There are 14 residues in the CDR3. Germline CDR1 is LNHDA and CDR2 is SQIVND (reference sequence). The DNA of the CDR3 is TGTGCCACCAAGGACAGTCCCTATAATTCACCCCTCCACTTT. Translated, it gives CATKDSPYNSPLHF.

The CDR3 region is CASSYRVNTEAFF. In DNA form, the CDR3 reads TGTGCCAGCAGCTACAGGGTGAACACTGAAGCTTTCTTT. The chain uses TRBV7-9 and TRBJ1-1, with D maybe TRBD1 (6 bases). CDR3 length: 13 residues. Per germline, CDR1 SEHNR and CDR2 FQNEAQ (reference sequence). V lost 4 bases and J 0 bases, leaving 6 bases between the germline ends. Full variable domain (remainder filled in from reference TRBV7-9 and TRBJ1-1): DTGVSQNPRHKITKRGQNVTFRCDPISEHNRLYWYRQTLGQGPEFLTYFQNEAQLEKSRLLSDRFSAERPKGSFSTLEIQRTEQGDSAMYLCASSYRVNTEAFFGQGTRLTVV.

This clone appeared once. The chain recombines TRBV11-3 with TRBJ2-1, with 11 bases aligning to TRBD1. The CDR3 length is 15 residues. Per germline, CDR1 SGHNT and CDR2 YENEEA. V shed 5 bases and J 2 bases; nucleotides not matched to a gene: 2. The CDR3 coding sequence is TGTGCCAGCAGCAAGGGACAGGGGGCCTACAATGAGCAGTTCTTC. Translating gives CASSKGQGAYNEQFF.

The rearrangement links TRBV11-1 to TRBJ2-7, with TRBD1 matching 9 bases. Germline V gives CDR1 SGHAT, CDR2 FQDESV (reference sequence). This CDR3 is built from 16 residues. V shed 5 bases, J shed 6 bases, and the junction held 14 bases outside the gene matches. The CDR3 sequence is CASSQNRGRIIGEQYF. Written as DNA, the CDR3 is TGTGCCAGCAGCCAAAACAGGGGGCGGATTATCGGCGAGCAGTACTTC.

The J gene is TRBJ1-5, the V gene TRBV5-1; no clear D gene. This CDR3 spans 15 amino acids. Germline V lookup: CDR1 SGHRS, CDR2 YFSETQ. V lost 0 bases and J lost 3, with 10 bases in between. CDR3 region: CASSLDPGSNQPQHF. The DNA of the CDR3 is TGCGCCAGCAGCTTGGACCCGGGTTCCAATCAGCCCCAGCATTTT.

A few counts support this clone. This chain uses TRBV9 with TRBJ2-1; TRBD1 aligns across 7 bases. The CDR3 sequence is 17 residues long. Germline V CDR1 and CDR2: SGDLS, YYNGEE. V lost 0 bases and J lost 5; bases outside the gene matches: 11. CDR3 nucleotides: TGTGCCAGCAGCGTAGAGGGGACAGCCCCAAGAAACAATGAGCAGTTCTTC. Amino acid sequence: CASSVEGTAPRNNEQFF.

The gene calls are TRBV6-2 or TRBV6-3 and TRBJ1-5; no definite D call. Germline V gives CDR1 MNHEY, CDR2 SVGEGT. The CDR3 is made up of 15 amino acids. Deletions cut 5 bases from V and 1 base from J, with 12 bases between. The CDR3 loop reads CASSREGLSNQPQHF. The CDR3 DNA reads TGTGCCAGCAGTCGAGAGGGCCTGAGCAATCAGCCCCAGCATTTT.

The chain recombines TRBV28 with TRBJ2-7; 7 bases align to TRBD1. This CDR3 spans 13 amino acids. CDR1 is MDHEN and CDR2 is SYDVKM in the germline V gene. The junction had 0 bases not matched to a gene; V was cut back by 4 bases and J by 0 bases. The CDR3: CASSWDSSYEQYF. In nucleotides, the CDR3 is TGTGCCAGCAGTTGGGACAGCTCCTACGAGCAGTACTTC.

The chain links TRBV6-4 to TRBJ2-1, with 9 bases matching TRBD2. CDR3 length: 15 amino acids. Germline lookup yields CDR1 MRHNA and CDR2 SNTAGT. Trimming removed 6 bases from V and 6 bases from J; junction bases left unmatched: 9. CDR3 DNA: TGTGCCAGCAGCCGCGAGGTAGCGGGAGTCAATGAGCAGTTCTTC. Its protein is CASSREVAGVNEQFF.

V usage is TRBV7-2 and J usage is TRBJ1-2, with 9 nucleotides matching TRBD1. Germline CDR1 is SGHTA and CDR2 is FQGNSA. V lost 6 bases and J lost 7; bases outside the gene matches: 12. This CDR3 region has 15 residues. CDR3 loop: CASSPQGQGVSGYTF. CDR3 sequence (DNA): TGTGCCAGCAGTCCCCAGGGACAGGGTGTCTCTGGCTACACCTTC.

The chain joins TRBV24-1 to TRBJ2-3; 12 nucleotides align to TRBD2. The CDR3 is 16 amino acids. V shed 4 bases, J shed 4 bases, and the junction held 5 bases outside the gene matches. CDR1 is KGHDR, CDR2 SFDVKD, per germline. The CDR3 DNA is TGTGCCACCAGTGAGCCTAGCGGGAGGGCTTCAGATACGCAGTATTTT. Protein sequence: CATSEPSGRASDTQYF.